Each of the 3 T cell receptor beta chains below was sequenced from the same sample in a study of blood T cell repertoires in COVID-19. TCRdb's copy holds only in-frame clones and misses some; the assay was immunoSEQ multiplex PCR. This sample yields hundreds of thousands of clones, of which about 90% are seen a single time; 2.1% belongs to the top ten. Sequenced material: peripheral blood. The receptors originated from a woman aged 25 to 39 who had recovered from COVID-19.

The chain carries TRBV27 and TRBJ1-5; possibly TRBD1 for D (5 bases). Germline V lookup: CDR1 MNHEY, CDR2 SMNVEV (reference sequence). Trimming removed 3 bases at V and 4 bases at J, with 10 bases between. This CDR3 has 14 amino acids. The CDR3 DNA reads TGTGCCAGCAGTTTGGGGGGAATTAATCAGCCCCAGCATTTT. Translating gives CASSLGGINQPQHF.

The rearrangement links TRBV7-2 to TRBJ2-1, with 7 bases that match TRBD2. The V and J ends lost 1 base and 4 bases, in that order; junction bases with no gene match: 4. Looked up from germline, CDR1 is SGHTA and CDR2 is FQGNSA. The CDR3 has 15 residues. The CDR3 DNA follows: TGTGCCAGCAGCTTAGGAGCTAGCGGATACAATGAGCAGTTCTTC. This gives the protein CASSLGASGYNEQFF. The full variable domain, with the rest looked up from reference TRBV7-2 and TRBJ2-1, is GAGVSQSPSNKVTEKGKDVELRCDPISGHTALYWYRQSLGQGLEFLIYFQGNSAPDKSGLPSDRFSAERTGGSVSTLTIQRTQQEDSAVYLCASSLGASGYNEQFFGPGTRLTVL.

The V and J genes are TRBV28 and TRBJ1-1, with D tentatively TRBD1 (5 bases). From germline, CDR1 is MDHEN and CDR2 SYDVKM. The CDR3 covers 16 residues. The V and J ends lost 3 bases and 0 bases respectively, with 14 bases between them. The CDR3 sequence is CASSFYAKGMNTEAFF. The CDR3 DNA reads TGTGCCAGCAGTTTTTATGCAAAGGGGATGAACACTGAAGCTTTCTTT.